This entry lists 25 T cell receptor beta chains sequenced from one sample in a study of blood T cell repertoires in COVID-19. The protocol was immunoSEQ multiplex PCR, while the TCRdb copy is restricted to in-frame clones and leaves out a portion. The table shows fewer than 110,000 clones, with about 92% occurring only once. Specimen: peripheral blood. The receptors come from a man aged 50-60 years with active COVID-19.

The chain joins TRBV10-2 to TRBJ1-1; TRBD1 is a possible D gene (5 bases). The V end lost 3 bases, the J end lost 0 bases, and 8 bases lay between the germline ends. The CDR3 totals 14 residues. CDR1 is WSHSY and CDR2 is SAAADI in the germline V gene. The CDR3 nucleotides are TGCGCCAGCAGTGATGGGGCCGTGAACACTGAAGCTTTCTTT. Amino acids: CASSDGAVNTEAFF.

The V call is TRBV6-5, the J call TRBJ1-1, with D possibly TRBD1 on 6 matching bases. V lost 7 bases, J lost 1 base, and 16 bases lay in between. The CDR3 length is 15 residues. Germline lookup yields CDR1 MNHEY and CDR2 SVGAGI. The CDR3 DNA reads TGTGCCAGCACCGCCGGGGGGGGCGGGAACACTGAAGCTTTCTTT. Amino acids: CASTAGGGGNTEAFF.

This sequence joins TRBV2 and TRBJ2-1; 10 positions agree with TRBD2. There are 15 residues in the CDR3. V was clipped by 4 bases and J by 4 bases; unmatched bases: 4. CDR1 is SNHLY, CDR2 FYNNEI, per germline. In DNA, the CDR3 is TGTGCCAGCAGTGGAACTAGCGGGATATACAATGAGCAGTTCTTC. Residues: CASSGTSGIYNEQFF.

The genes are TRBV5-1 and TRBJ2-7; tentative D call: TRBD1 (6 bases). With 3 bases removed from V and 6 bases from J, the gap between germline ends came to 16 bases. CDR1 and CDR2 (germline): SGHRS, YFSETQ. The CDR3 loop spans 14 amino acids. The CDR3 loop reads CASSSDRDISEQYF. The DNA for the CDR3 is TGCGCCAGCAGCTCCGACCGGGACATCTCCGAGCAGTACTTC.

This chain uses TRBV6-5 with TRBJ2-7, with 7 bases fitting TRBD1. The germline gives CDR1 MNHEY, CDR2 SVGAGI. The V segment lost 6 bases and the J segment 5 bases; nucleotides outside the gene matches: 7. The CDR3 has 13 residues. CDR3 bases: TGTGCCAGCAGGAACCTACAGGGGAACGAGCAGTACTTC. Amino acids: CASRNLQGNEQYF.

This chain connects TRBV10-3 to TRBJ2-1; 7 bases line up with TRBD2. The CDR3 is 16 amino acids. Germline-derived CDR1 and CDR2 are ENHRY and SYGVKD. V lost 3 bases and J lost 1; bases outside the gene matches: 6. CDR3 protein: CAISDLAGESYNEQFF. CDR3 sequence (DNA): TGTGCCATCAGTGATCTCGCGGGAGAGTCCTACAATGAGCAGTTCTTC.

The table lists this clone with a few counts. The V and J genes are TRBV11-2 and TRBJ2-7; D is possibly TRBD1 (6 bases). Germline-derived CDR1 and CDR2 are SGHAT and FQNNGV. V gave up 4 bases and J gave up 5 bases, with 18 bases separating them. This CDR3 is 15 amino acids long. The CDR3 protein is CASSSQGLVMDEQYF. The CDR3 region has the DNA TGTGCCAGCAGCTCCCAGGGGCTAGTGATGGACGAGCAGTACTTC. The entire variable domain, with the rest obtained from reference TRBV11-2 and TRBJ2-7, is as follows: EAGVAQSPRYKIIEKRQSVAFWCNPISGHATLYWYQQILGQGPKLLIQFQNNGVVDDSQLPKDRFSAERLKGVDSTLKIQPAKLEDSAVYLCASSSQGLVMDEQYFGPGTRLTVT.

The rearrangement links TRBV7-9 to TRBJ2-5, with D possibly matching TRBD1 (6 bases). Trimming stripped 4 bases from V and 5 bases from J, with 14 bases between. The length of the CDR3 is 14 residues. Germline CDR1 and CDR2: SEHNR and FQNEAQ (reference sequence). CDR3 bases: TGTGCCAGCAGCTCACAGGGACACCTGGAGACCCAGTACTTC. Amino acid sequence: CASSSQGHLETQYF.

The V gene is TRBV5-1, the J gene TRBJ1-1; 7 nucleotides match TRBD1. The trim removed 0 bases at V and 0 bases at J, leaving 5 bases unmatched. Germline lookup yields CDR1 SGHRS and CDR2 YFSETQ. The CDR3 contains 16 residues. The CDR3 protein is CASSLGAGQMNTEAFF. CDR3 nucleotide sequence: TGCGCCAGCAGCTTGGGGGCGGGACAGATGAACACTGAAGCTTTCTTT.

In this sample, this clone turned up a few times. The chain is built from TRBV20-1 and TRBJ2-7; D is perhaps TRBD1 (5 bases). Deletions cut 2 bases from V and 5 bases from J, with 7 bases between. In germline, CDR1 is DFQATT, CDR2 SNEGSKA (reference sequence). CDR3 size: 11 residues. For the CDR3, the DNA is TGCAGTGCTAGACAGGGAAACGAGCAGTACTTC. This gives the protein CSARQGNEQYF.

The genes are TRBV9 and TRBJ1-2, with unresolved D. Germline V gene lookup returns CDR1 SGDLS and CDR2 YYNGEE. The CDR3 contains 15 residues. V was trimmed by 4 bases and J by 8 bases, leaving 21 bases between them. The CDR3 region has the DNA TGTGCCAGCAGCCCGAGGAGGGTATCTCAGGACGGCTACACCTTC. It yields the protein CASSPRRVSQDGYTF.

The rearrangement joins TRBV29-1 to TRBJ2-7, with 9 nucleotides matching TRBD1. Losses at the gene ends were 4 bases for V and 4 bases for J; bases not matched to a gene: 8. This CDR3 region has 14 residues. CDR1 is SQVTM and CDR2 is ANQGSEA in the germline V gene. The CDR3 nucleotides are TGCAGCGTTGTGGCAGGGGACAGGGCGTACGAGCAGTACTTC. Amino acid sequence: CSVVAGDRAYEQYF.

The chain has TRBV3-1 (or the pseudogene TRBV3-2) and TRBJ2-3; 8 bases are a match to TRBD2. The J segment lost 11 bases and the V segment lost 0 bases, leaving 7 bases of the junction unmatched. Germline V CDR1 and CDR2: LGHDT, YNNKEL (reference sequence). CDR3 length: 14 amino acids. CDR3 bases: TGTGCCAGCAGCCAAGATCTGGATACTAGCGGGCAGTATTTT. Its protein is CASSQDLDTSGQYF.

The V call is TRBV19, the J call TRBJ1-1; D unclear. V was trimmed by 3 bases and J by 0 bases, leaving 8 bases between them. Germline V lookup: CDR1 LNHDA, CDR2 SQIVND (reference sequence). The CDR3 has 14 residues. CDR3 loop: CASSIEGVNTEAFF. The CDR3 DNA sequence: TGTGCCAGTAGTATTGAGGGTGTGAACACTGAAGCTTTCTTT.

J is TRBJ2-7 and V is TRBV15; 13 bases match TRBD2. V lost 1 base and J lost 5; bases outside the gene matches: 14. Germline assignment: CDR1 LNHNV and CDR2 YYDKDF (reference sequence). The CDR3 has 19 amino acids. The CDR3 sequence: CATSRGFGLAGARGHEQYF. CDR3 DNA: TGTGCCACCAGCAGAGGTTTCGGACTAGCGGGAGCTCGTGGCCACGAGCAGTACTTC.

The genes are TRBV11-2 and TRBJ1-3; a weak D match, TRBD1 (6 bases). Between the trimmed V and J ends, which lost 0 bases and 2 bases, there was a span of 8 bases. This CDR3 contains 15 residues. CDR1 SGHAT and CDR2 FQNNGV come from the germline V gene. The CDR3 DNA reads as TGTGCCAGCAGCTTAGATGCAGGGGCTGGAAACACCATATATTTT. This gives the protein CASSLDAGAGNTIYF.

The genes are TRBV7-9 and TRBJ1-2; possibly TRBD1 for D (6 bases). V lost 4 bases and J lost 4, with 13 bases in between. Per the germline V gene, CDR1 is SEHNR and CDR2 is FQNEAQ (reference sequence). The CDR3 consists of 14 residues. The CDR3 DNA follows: TGTGCCAGCAGCTGGGACACTTCGGGCTATGGCTACACCTTC. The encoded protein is CASSWDTSGYGYTF.

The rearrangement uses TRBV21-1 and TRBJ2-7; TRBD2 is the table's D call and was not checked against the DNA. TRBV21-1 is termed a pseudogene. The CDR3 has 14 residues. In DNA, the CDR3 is TGTGCCAGCAGCAAGGCGGGAGTGAACAACGAGCAGTACTTC. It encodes CASSKAGVNNEQYF.

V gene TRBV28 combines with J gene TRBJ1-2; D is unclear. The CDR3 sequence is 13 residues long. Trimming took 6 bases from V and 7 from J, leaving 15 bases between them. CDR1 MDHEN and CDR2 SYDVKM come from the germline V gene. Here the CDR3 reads CASRMTSQAGYTF. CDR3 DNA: TGTGCCAGCAGAATGACATCCCAGGCTGGCTACACCTTC.

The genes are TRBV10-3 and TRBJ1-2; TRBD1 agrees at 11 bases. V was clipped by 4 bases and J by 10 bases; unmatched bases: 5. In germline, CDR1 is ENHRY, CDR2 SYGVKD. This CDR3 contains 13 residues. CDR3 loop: CAISVGTGGAYTF. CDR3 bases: TGTGCCATCAGTGTTGGGACAGGGGGGGCCTACACCTTC.

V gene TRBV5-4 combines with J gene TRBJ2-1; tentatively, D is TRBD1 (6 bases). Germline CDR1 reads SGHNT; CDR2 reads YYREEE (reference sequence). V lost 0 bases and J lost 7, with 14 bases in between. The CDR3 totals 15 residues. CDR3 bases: TGTGCCAGCAGCTTGGGGGGGCTAGCCGGGAATGAGCAGTTCTTC. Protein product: CASSLGGLAGNEQFF. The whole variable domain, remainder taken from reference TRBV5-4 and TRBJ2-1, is ETGVTQSPTHLIKTRGQQVTLRCSSQSGHNTVSWYQQALGQGPQFIFQYYREEENGRGNFPPRFSGLQFPNYSSELNVNALELDDSALYLCASSLGGLAGNEQFFGPGTRLTVL.

In DNA, the CDR3 is TGTGCCATCAGTGGGCTAGCGGGGGGCCCCTACGAGCAGTACTTC. Its translation is CAISGLAGGPYEQYF. The chain employs TRBV10-3 and TRBJ2-7; TRBD2 matches 11 bases. Germline lookup yields CDR1 ENHRY and CDR2 SYGVKD. The CDR3 has 15 residues. V lost 4 bases, J lost 2 bases, and 4 bases stayed unmatched.

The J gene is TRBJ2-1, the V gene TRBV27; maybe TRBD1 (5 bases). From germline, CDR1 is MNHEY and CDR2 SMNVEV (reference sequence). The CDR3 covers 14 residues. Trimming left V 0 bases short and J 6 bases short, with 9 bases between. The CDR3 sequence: CASSLSAQGNEQFF. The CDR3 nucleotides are TGTGCCAGCAGTTTATCTGCGCAGGGCAATGAGCAGTTCTTC.

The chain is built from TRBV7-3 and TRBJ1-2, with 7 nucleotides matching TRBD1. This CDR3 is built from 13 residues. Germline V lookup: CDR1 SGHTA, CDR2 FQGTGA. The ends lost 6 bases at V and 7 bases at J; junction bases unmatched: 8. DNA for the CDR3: TGTGCCAGCAGTCAAGACAGGGAAAGTGGCTACACCTTC. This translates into CASSQDRESGYTF.

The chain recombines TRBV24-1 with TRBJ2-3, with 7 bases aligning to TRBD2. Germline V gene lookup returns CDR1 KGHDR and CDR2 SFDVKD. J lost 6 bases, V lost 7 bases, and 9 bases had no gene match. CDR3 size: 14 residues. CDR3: CATSSSGTQDTQYF. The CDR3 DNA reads TGTGCCACCAGCTCTAGCGGAACCCAGGATACGCAGTATTTT.